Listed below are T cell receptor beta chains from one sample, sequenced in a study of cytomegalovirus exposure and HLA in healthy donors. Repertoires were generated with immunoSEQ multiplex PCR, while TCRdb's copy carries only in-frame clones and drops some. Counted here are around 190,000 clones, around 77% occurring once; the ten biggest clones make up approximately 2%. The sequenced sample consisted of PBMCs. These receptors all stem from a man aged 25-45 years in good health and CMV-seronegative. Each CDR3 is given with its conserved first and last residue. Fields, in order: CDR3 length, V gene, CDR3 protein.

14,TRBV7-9,CASSLGGANEKLFF
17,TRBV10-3,CATNPQLVLGGQETQYF
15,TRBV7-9,CASSGYRGATDTQYF
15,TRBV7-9,CASSLVTLAKNIQYF
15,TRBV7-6,CASSSPGQGFYEQYF
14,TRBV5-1,CASSSGTGNSPLHF
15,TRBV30,CAWSVLAGGPHEQFF
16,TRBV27,CASSSTTRSTSYEQYF
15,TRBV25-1,CASSKSGTGTDTQYF
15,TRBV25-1,CASSEGGQGPGYQHF
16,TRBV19,CASSITRPGGGETQYF
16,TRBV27,CASKGLAGGLRHEQYF
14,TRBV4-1,CASSQVQGSYEQYF
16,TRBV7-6,CASSLGSGRAQETQYF
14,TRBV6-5,CASSPGLADYEQYF
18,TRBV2,CASSKDHPGQKLSYEQYF
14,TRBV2,CASSESGVGYEQFF
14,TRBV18,CASSPSLGEMPQHF
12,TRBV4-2,CASSQLINEQFF
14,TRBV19,CASSYPIGSGGYTF
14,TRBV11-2,CASSSRVSGNTIYF
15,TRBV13,CASSSRTGGKNIQYF
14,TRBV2,CASSKGQGIHEQYF
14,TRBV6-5,CASSPKYSNQPQHF
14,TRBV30,CAWSAGTAGQPQHF
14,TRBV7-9,CASSVDSDNQPQHF
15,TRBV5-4,CASSYSGTGFTEAFF
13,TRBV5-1,CASRAGLNTEAFF
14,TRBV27,CASSRGANTGELFF
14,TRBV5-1,CASSLSGSYNEQFF